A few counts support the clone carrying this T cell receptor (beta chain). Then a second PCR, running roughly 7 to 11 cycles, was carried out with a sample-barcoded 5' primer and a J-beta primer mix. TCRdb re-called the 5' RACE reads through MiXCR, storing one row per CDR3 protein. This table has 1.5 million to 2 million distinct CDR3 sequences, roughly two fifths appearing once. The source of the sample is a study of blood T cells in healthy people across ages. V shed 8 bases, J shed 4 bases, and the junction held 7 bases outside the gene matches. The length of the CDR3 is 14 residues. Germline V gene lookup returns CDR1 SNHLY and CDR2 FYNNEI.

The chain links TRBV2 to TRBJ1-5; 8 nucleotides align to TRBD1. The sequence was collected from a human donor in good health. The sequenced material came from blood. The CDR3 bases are TGTGCCAGCTCACGGACAGGGCGAAATCAGCCCCAGCATTTT. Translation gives CASSRTGRNQPQHF.